The T cell receptor beta chain described here comes from a study of post-analysis software for immune sequencing data. This CDR3 has 16 residues. CDR1 and CDR2 (germline): SNHLY, FYNNEI. Each TCR beta cDNA library carried unique molecular identifiers. TCRdb redid the calling of the PCR reads with MiXCR, one entry per CDR3 protein. This sample has about 160,000 distinct CDR3 sequences, with roughly 34% found just once. This clonotype originated in a girl aged 5 to 17 with multiple sclerosis. The sample consisted of blood, taken after autologous hematopoietic stem cell transplantation. V is TRBV2 and J is TRBJ2-5, with a possible D match to TRBD2 (5 bases). The assigned J gene may be wrong: the sequence end matches TRBJ2-7 better. The CDR3 protein is CASSVGLAQSYYEQYF. DNA of the CDR3: TGTGCCAGCAGTGTCGGGCTAGCCCAATCGTACTACGAGCAGTACTTC.